The 12 T cell receptor beta chains in this list originate from one sample, sequenced in a study of OX40 agonist ivuxolimab in advanced cancers. Repertoires were generated with immunoSEQ multiplex PCR, while TCRdb's copy carries only in-frame clones and drops some. The data contain around 66,000 clones, roughly 90% of them singletons. The input for sequencing was CD4+ or CD8+ T cells sorted from blood, taken in a trial of the OX40 agonist ivuxolimab. The receptors originated from an adult with an advanced solid tumor such as melanoma, head and neck, liver or kidney cancer.

This clone is medium-sized within its sample. The chain joins TRBV6-1 to TRBJ1-2; no definite D call. The length of the CDR3 is 16 residues. V lost 0 bases and J 1 base, leaving 12 bases between the germline ends. Germline V gives CDR1 MNHNS, CDR2 SASEGT. The CDR3 sequence: CASSEALQTNNYGYTF. The DNA for the CDR3 is TGTGCCAGCAGTGAAGCGCTCCAAACAAATAACTATGGCTACACCTTC.

The chain couples TRBV11-2 to TRBJ2-5, with D maybe TRBD1 (7 bases). The CDR3 has 15 residues. The germline gives CDR1 SGHAT, CDR2 FQNNGV. Trimming removed 5 bases from V and 6 bases from J, with 19 bases in between. The CDR3 DNA reads TGTGCCAGCAGCCAGGGGGGATCCCAACAGAAGACCCAGTACTTC. Translating gives CASSQGGSQQKTQYF.

The rearrangement links TRBV28 to TRBJ2-7; TRBD2 agrees at 7 bases. V was pared by 7 bases and J by 4 bases, with 19 bases of the junction left unmatched. Germline V lookup: CDR1 MDHEN, CDR2 SYDVKM. This CDR3 comprises 17 residues. The CDR3 DNA follows: TGTGCCAGCAACTCGGGGGAGGGGAAGGTGGGAAGGTACGAGCAGTACTTC. Protein: CASNSGEGKVGRYEQYF. Looking up the rest from reference TRBV28 and TRBJ2-7 gives the full variable domain: DVKVTQSSRYLVKRTGEKVFLECVQDMDHENMFWYRQDPGLGLRLIYFSYDVKMKEKGDIPEGYSVSREKKERFSLILESASTNQTSMYLCASNSGEGKVGRYEQYFGPGTRLTVT.

The J gene is TRBJ2-1, the V gene TRBV4-3; D is uncertain. There are 14 residues in the CDR3. V lost 0 bases and J lost 6, with 9 bases in between. The germline CDR1 and CDR2 sequences are LGHNA and YSLEER. The DNA of the CDR3 is TGCGCCAGCAGCCAAGACCTAGTCGGCAATGAGCAGTTCTTC. It codes for CASSQDLVGNEQFF.

The CDR3 sequence: CASSSVLLETQYF. Here the CDR3 DNA reads TGTGCCAGCAGTTCGGTCCTCTTGGAGACCCAGTACTTC. The V and J genes are TRBV27 and TRBJ2-5; D is unresolved. Per the germline V gene, CDR1 is MNHEY and CDR2 is SMNVEV (reference sequence). This CDR3 comprises 13 residues. V lost 4 bases, J lost 5 bases, and 11 bases lay in between.

This clone has a single count. J is TRBJ1-5 and V is TRBV30; D gene uncertain. Germline V lookup: CDR1 GTSNPN, CDR2 SVGIG (reference sequence). The length of the CDR3 is 13 residues. V lost 0 bases, J lost 1 base, and 4 bases lay in between. The CDR3 bases are TGTGCCTGGAGTGTAGGGAGCAATCAGCCCCAGCATTTT. It translates to CAWSVGSNQPQHF.

The chain joins TRBV27 to TRBJ2-7, with D perhaps matching TRBD2 (6 bases). V was cut by 6 bases and J by 4 bases, with 13 bases left in between. The CDR3 totals 13 residues. Germline V gene lookup returns CDR1 MNHEY and CDR2 SMNVEV (reference sequence). CDR3 nucleotides: TGTGCCAGCAGCCGGGGCAGCGGGTACGAGCAGTACTTC. Translated, it gives CASSRGSGYEQYF.

The V call is TRBV28, the J call TRBJ1-2; D remains ambiguous. V was cut by 7 bases and J by 4 bases, with 7 bases left in between. The CDR3 spans 11 residues. The germline gives CDR1 MDHEN, CDR2 SYDVKM. In DNA, the CDR3 is TGTGCCAGCATGAACGCCTATGGCTACACCTTC. This encodes CASMNAYGYTF.

CDR3 coding DNA: TGTGCCAGCAGCGGCCATTCGGAGTCTAGCGGGGGATCTAGCTCCTACGAGCAGTACTTC. It encodes CASSGHSESSGGSSSYEQYF. The V call is TRBV4-2, the J call TRBJ2-7; TRBD2 matches at 10 bases. The CDR3 consists of 20 residues. J gave up 0 bases and V 5 bases, and 19 bases lay outside the gene matches. In germline, CDR1 is LGHNA, CDR2 YNFKEQ.

Details on this clone: At the DNA level, this CDR3 is encoded by other sequences in the same sample as well. The chain is built from TRBV28 and TRBJ2-5; no reliable D call. The CDR3 loop spans 11 amino acids. CDR1 MDHEN and CDR2 SYDVKM come from the germline V gene. The V end lost 3 bases, the J end lost 5 bases, and 4 bases lay between the germline ends. The CDR3 DNA reads as TGTGCCAGCAGTTTGGAGGAGACCCAGTACTTC. This sequence encodes CASSLEETQYF. Complete variable domain (other parts from reference TRBV28 and TRBJ2-5): DVKVTQSSRYLVKRTGEKVFLECVQDMDHENMFWYRQDPGLGLRLIYFSYDVKMKEKGDIPEGYSVSREKKERFSLILESASTNQTSMYLCASSLEETQYFGPGTRLLVL.

This chain uses TRBV30 with TRBJ2-2; possibly TRBD1 for D (6 bases). Germline CDR1 and CDR2: GTSNPN and SVGIG (reference sequence). The CDR3 covers 14 residues. Trimming pared 0 bases from V and 4 bases from J, leaving 9 bases between. Written as DNA, the CDR3 is TGTGCCTGGAGTGTACAGGGCGGCACCGGGGAGCTGTTTTTT. As protein: CAWSVQGGTGELFF. The entire variable domain, with the rest obtained from reference TRBV30 and TRBJ2-2, is as follows: SQTIHQWPATLVQPVGSPLSLECTVEGTSNPNLYWYRQAAGRGLQLLFYSVGIGQISSEVPQNLSASRPQDRQFILSSKKLLLSDSGFYLCAWSVQGGTGELFFGEGSRLTVL.

This sequence joins TRBV7-8 and TRBJ1-2; TRBD1 matches 8 bases. Trimming cost V 5 bases and J 8 bases; bases outside gene matches: 19. From germline, CDR1 is SGHVS and CDR2 FQNEAQ. The CDR3 extends over 17 amino acids. Here the CDR3 reads CASSIRTGNTPMGGYTF. CDR3 DNA sequence: TGTGCCAGCAGCATCCGGACAGGGAATACCCCTATGGGCGGCTACACCTTC.